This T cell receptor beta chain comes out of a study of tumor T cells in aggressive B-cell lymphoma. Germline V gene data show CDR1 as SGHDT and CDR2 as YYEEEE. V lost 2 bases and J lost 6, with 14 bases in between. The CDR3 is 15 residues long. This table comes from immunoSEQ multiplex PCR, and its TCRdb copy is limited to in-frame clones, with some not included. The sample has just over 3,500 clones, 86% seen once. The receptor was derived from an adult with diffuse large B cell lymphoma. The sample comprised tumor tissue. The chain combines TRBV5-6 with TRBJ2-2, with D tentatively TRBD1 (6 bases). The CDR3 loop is CASSFLQGDAGELFF. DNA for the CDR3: TGTGCCAGCAGCTTCTTACAGGGAGACGCCGGGGAGCTGTTTTTT.